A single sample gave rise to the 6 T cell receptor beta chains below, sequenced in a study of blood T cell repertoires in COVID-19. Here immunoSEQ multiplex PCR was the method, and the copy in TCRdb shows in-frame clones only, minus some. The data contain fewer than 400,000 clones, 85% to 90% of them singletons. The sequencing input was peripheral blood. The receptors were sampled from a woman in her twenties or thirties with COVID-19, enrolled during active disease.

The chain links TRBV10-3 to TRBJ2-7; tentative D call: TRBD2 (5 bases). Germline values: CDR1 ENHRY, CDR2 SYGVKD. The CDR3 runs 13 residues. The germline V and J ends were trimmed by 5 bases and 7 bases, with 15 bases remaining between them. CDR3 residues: CAISPRFGEEQYV. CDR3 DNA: TGTGCCATCAGTCCGCGGTTCGGGGAAGAGCAGTACGTC.

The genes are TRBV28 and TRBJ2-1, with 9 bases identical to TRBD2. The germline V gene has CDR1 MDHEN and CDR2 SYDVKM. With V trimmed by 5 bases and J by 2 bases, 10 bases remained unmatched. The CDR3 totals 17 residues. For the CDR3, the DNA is TGTGCCAGCAGTCTACTCGCGGGGGGGCCCGCCTACAATGAGCAGTTCTTC. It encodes CASSLLAGGPAYNEQFF.

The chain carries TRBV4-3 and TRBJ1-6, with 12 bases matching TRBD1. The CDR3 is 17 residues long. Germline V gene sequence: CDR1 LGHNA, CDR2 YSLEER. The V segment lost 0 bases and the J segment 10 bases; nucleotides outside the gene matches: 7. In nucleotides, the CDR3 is TGCGCCAGCAGCCAAGACTCGGGACAGGGGGCAGGATCACCCCTCCACTTT. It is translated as CASSQDSGQGAGSPLHF.

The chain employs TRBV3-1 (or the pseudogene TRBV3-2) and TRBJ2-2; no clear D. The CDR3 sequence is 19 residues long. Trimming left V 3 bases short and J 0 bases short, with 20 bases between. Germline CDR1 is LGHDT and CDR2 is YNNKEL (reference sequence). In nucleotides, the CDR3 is TGTGCCAGCAGCCACGAAAGAGAGGCGCGACTCTCGAACACCGGGGAGCTGTTTTTT. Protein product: CASSHEREARLSNTGELFF.

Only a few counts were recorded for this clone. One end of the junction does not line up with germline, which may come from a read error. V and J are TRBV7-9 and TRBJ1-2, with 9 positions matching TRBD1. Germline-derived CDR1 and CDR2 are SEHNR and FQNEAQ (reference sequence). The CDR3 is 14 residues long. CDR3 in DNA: TGTGCCAGCAATGGAGGGGGACAGGGAGTCGAGGTGGCCTTC. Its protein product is CASNGGGQGVEVAF.

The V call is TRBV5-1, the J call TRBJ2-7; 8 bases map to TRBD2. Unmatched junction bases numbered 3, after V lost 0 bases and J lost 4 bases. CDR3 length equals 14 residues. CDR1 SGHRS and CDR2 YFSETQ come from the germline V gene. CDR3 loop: CASSLVAGPYEQYF. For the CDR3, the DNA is TGCGCCAGCAGCTTGGTAGCGGGGCCTTACGAGCAGTACTTC.